Shown below are 16 T cell receptor beta chains from a single sample sequenced in a study of early T cells in non-severe SARS-CoV-2 infection. TCRdb reprocessed the 5' RACE reads with MiXCR, giving one entry per CDR3 protein. The table includes 55,000 to 75,000 distinct CDR3 sequences, 8.5% to 9.5% detected once. The sequenced material came from whole blood. The receptors stem from an adult who was a healthcare worker with PCR-confirmed SARS-CoV-2 infection or an uninfected control (not recorded which).

The table lists this clonotype with a few counts. V is TRBV20-1 and J is TRBJ2-5; maybe TRBD2 (6 bases). The CDR3 is made up of 12 amino acids. The germline gives CDR1 DFQATT, CDR2 SNEGSKA (reference sequence). With 4 bases removed from V and 4 bases from J, the gap between germline ends came to 10 bases. Here the CDR3 DNA reads TGCAGTGCTATGAGGGGAGGAGAGACCCAGTACTTC. Protein sequence: CSAMRGGETQYF.

This clonotype has only a few counts. This chain joins TRBV19 and TRBJ2-2; D is possibly TRBD1 or TRBD2 (5 bases each). The CDR3 spans 14 residues. Germline CDR1 is LNHDA and CDR2 is SQIVND (reference sequence). The ends were cut back, 6 bases at V and 7 bases at J, with 15 bases in the middle. CDR3 sequence (DNA): TGTGCCAGTAGCCAGGGCGGACGGGACGGGGAGCTGTTTTTT. Translated, it gives CASSQGGRDGELFF.

The chain carries TRBV10-3 and TRBJ1-1; 10 bases are a match to TRBD1. The germline V gene has CDR1 ENHRY and CDR2 SYGVKD. CDR3 length: 17 amino acids. J was trimmed by 1 base and V by 3 bases; bases with no gene match: 8. The CDR3 here is CAISDNLGTGENTEAFF. The CDR3 DNA is TGTGCCATCAGTGATAATTTAGGGACAGGGGAGAACACTGAAGCTTTCTTT.

The chain carries TRBV29-1 and TRBJ1-5, with TRBD1 as a possible D gene (5 bases). CDR1 and CDR2 (germline): SQVTM, ANQGSEA. This CDR3 is built from 13 residues. V was shortened by 7 bases and J by 0 bases, with 10 bases between the two germline ends. CDR3 nucleotides: TGCAGCGCCTCGACAGATAGCAATCAGCCCCAGCATTTT. As protein: CSASTDSNQPQHF.

The V gene is TRBV5-1, the J gene TRBJ2-3; D is ambiguous. Germline loops: CDR1 SGHRS, CDR2 YFSETQ. Deletions cut 4 bases from V and 1 base from J, with 16 bases between. The CDR3 has 16 amino acids. The CDR3 reads CASSGLGKTRTDTQYF. As DNA, the CDR3 is TGCGCCAGCAGCGGGTTGGGGAAAACCCGCACAGATACGCAGTATTTT.

This clonotype was observed a handful of times. This sequence joins TRBV6-5 and TRBJ2-2, with unresolved D. Per germline, CDR1 MNHEY and CDR2 SVGAGI. CDR3 length equals 17 residues. The V end lost 2 bases, the J end lost 0 bases, and 13 bases lay between the germline ends. In DNA form, the CDR3 reads TGTGCCAGCAGTTACGACACGGTCGGTGCGAACACCGGGGAGCTGTTTTTT. This codes for CASSYDTVGANTGELFF.

The table lists this clonotype with many counts. This chain joins TRBV13 and TRBJ2-3; 11 bases fit TRBD2. After removal of 7 bases from V and 0 bases from J, the junction contained 12 bases not matched to a gene. CDR1 is PRHDT, CDR2 FYEKMQ, per germline (reference sequence). The CDR3 consists of 18 residues. The CDR3 spells CASTKTGTSGVSTDTQYF. CDR3 nucleotides: TGTGCCAGCACTAAGACCGGGACTAGCGGCGTCAGCACAGATACGCAGTATTTT.

The chain combines TRBV7-6 with TRBJ2-2; D could derive from TRBD1 or TRBD2 (5 bases each). This CDR3 region has 16 residues. Trimming took off 1 base at V and 5 bases at J, with 14 bases between the two ends. The germline V gene encodes CDR1 SGHVS and CDR2 FNYEAQ. In DNA form, the CDR3 reads TGTGCCAGCAGCTTAGACGGGACGCACCATACCGGGGAGCTGTTTTTT. Amino acid sequence: CASSLDGTHHTGELFF.

V is TRBV7-9 and J is TRBJ1-1; 9 bases agree with TRBD1. The germline V gene has CDR1 SEHNR and CDR2 FQNEAQ (reference sequence). V was pared by 3 bases and J by 6 bases, with 5 bases of the junction left unmatched. The length of the CDR3 is 14 residues. In DNA, the CDR3 is TGTGCCAGCAGCTTCGTACAGGGGGCGGCTGAAGCTTTCTTT. Translated: CASSFVQGAAEAFF.

This clonotype came up many times. The chain joins TRBV7-3 to TRBJ2-3; D not resolved. Per the germline V gene, CDR1 is SGHTA and CDR2 is FQGTGA. The CDR3 contains 14 residues. Trimming left V 2 bases short and J 2 bases short, with 8 bases between. The DNA for the CDR3 is TGTGCCAGCAGCTTAGATTTCCTCACAGATACGCAGTATTTT. Translating it yields CASSLDFLTDTQYF.

This clonotype has a handful of counts. The chain joins TRBV20-1 to TRBJ2-4; either TRBD1 or TRBD2 may fit D (5 bases each). Trimming removed 0 bases at V and 7 bases at J, with 13 bases between. The CDR3 consists of 14 residues. Germline loops: CDR1 DFQATT, CDR2 SNEGSKA (reference sequence). DNA of the CDR3: TGCAGTGCTAGAGACCCGACTGGGACCAACATTCAGTACTTC. This gives the protein CSARDPTGTNIQYF.

The genes are TRBV5-4 and TRBJ2-6; weak D call: TRBD2 (6 bases). The CDR3 length is 15 residues. CDR1 and CDR2 from the germline V gene are SGHNT and YYREEE (reference sequence). V was trimmed by 9 bases and J by 0 bases, leaving 13 bases between them. CDR3: CATNPGVSGANVLTF. DNA for the CDR3: TGTGCCACCAACCCGGGAGTCTCTGGGGCCAACGTCCTGACTTTC.

This clonotype was counted at least ten times. The V call is TRBV6-1, the J call TRBJ2-7; no firm D call. V was clipped by 0 bases and J by 4 bases, with 13 bases between them. Germline V gene lookup returns CDR1 MNHNS and CDR2 SASEGT. CDR3 length: 15 amino acids. The CDR3 bases are TGTGCCAGCAGTGAAGCTAACCTCGGGCCTTACGAGCAGTACGTC. The encoded protein is CASSEANLGPYEQYV.

This clonotype has only a few counts. The CDR3 spells CASSKGGSSYNEQFF. In nucleotides, the CDR3 is TGTGCCAGTAGTAAGGGGGGGTCCTCCTACAATGAGCAGTTCTTC. The gene calls are TRBV19 and TRBJ2-1, with TRBD2 as a possible D gene (7 bases). Germline CDR1 reads LNHDA; CDR2 reads SQIVND (reference sequence). V dropped 4 bases and J dropped 0 bases, with 10 bases sitting between them. The CDR3 runs to 15 residues.

This rearrangement joins TRBV7-3 to TRBJ2-3, with 7 bases matching TRBD2. CDR3 length equals 14 residues. Germline CDR1 reads SGHTA; CDR2 reads FQGTGA. The V and J ends lost 4 bases and 4 bases, in that order; junction bases with no gene match: 5. CDR3 loop: CASSYGGESDTQYF. CDR3 bases: TGTGCCAGCAGCTATGGGGGGGAGTCAGATACGCAGTATTTT.

The chain couples TRBV4-1 to TRBJ1-1; maybe TRBD1 (5 bases). Between the trimmed V and J ends, which lost 5 bases and 5 bases, there was a span of 9 bases. Germline lookup yields CDR1 MGHRA and CDR2 YSYEKL. The CDR3 covers 12 residues. In DNA form, the CDR3 reads TGCGCCAGCAGCAAAGGGGAAACTGAAGCTTTCTTT. The encoded protein is CASSKGETEAFF.